This record looks at one T cell receptor delta chain sequence and its context. The target antigen is unknown. The template was reverse-transcribed extracted RNA. Pooled V-gene forward primers with one constant-region reverse primer generated the CDR3 amplicons by multiplex PCR. TCRdb re-called the multiplex PCR reads with CATT. The table includes approximately 58,000 delta-chain clones, more than 13% detected once. The data were obtained in a study of Vδ1+ human thymocytes. Findings and caveats of the study: Unlike peripheral blood Vdelta1+ controls, thymic delta-chain sequences included around 21% Vdelta2 and few Vdelta3. Highly polyclonal TRG and TRD repertoires with Gaussian CDR3 length distributions appeared in thymus. Bulk repertoire data may be misinterpreted because of unexpected Vdelta2 sequences. TRD repertoires were essentially private, unlike widely shared TRG clonotypes.

The CDR3 is 18 residues long. V was pared by 4 bases and J by 2 bases, with 13 bases of the junction left unmatched. Germline CDR1 reads TSWWSYY; CDR2 reads QGS. After alphabeta T cell depletion, CD3+ Vdelta1+ Vdelta2- thymocytes were sorted. The chain uses TRDV1 and TRDJ1, with 10 bases that match TRDD3. Sequences were obtained from Vdelta1+ gamma-delta thymocytes from the thymus. Subset noted: FACS-sorted CD3+ TCRalphabeta- TCRVdelta1+ TCRVdelta2- thymocytes. This clonotype was sampled from a girl under three years old who had congenital heart surgery. CDR3 DNA: TGTGCTCTTGGGGGTAAATCCCTCGGGGGATACGAAACCGATAAACTCATCTTT. Its protein is CALGGKSLGGYETDKLIF.